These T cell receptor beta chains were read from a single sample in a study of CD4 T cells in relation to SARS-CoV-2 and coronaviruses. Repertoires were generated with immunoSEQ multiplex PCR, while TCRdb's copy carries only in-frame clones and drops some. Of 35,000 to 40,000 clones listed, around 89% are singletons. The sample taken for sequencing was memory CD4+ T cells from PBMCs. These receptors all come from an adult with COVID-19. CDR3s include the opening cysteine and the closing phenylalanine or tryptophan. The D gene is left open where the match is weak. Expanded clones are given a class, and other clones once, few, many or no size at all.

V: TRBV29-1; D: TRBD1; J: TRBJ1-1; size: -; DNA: TGCAGCGTTGAGCGGACCGGGACAGAAGTTGAAGCTTTCTTT; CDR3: CSVERTGTEVEAFF
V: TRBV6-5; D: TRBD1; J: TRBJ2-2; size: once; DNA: TGTGCCAGCAGTAGCCGGGACAGGGGGGCCGGGGAGCTGTTTTTT; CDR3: CASSSRDRGAGELFF
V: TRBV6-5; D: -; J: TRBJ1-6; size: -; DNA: TGTGCCAGCAGTTCAGGGTATTCACCCCTCCACTTT; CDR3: CASSSGYSPLHF
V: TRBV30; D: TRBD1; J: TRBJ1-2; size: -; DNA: TGTGCCTGGAGCCAGGGGGCTGGGGGTAACTATGGCTACACCTTC; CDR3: CAWSQGAGGNYGYTF
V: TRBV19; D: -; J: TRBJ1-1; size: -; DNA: TGTGCCAGTAGAATTCCACAGAACACTGAAGCTTTCTTT; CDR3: CASRIPQNTEAFF
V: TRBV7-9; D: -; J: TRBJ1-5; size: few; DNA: TGTGCCAGCAGCCATTCGGACACAACGTATCAGCCCCAGCATTTT; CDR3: CASSHSDTTYQPQHF
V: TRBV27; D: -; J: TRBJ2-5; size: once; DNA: TGTGCCAGCAGTTTATCTACGGGTTTAAAAGAGACCCAGTACTTC; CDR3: CASSLSTGLKETQYF
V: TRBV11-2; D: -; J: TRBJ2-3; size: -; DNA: TGTGCCAGCAGCCTCAGTGGTAGGGATCTGACAGATACGCAGTATTTT; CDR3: CASSLSGRDLTDTQYF
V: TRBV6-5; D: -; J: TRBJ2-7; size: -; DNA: TGTGCCAGCAGTTACAAGGCCAATTACGAGCAGTACTTC; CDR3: CASSYKANYEQYF
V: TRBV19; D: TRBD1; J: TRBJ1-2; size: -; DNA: TGTGCCAGCACCCCTGATAAGGGGGACAGGGGTAACTATGGCTACACCTTC; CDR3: CASTPDKGDRGNYGYTF
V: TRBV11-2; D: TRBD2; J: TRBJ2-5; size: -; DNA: TGTGCCAGCAGCATTAGCGGGGGCCGAGAAGAGACCCAGTACTTC; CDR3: CASSISGGREETQYF
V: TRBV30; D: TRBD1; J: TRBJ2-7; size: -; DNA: TGTGCCTGGAGTGTAGAGACAGGGGGCCCCTACGAGCAGTACTTC; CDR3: CAWSVETGGPYEQYF
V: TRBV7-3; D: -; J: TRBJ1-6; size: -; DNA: TGTGCCAGCAGATTACAAGGGCAATCACCCCTCCACTTT; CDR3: CASRLQGQSPLHF
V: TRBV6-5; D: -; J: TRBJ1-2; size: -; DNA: TGTGCCAGCAGTTACTCGAGAGTCAGCCCCTATGGCTACACCTTC; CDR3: CASSYSRVSPYGYTF
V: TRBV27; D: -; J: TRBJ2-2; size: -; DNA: TGTGCCAGCAAGGGGTGGTCGAACACCGGGGAGCTGTTTTTT; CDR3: CASKGWSNTGELFF
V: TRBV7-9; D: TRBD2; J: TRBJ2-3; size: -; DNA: TGTGCCAGCACCTCGGGGGGGAGCACAGATACGCAGTATTTT; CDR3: CASTSGGSTDTQYF
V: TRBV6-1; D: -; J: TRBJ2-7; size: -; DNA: TGTGCCAGCAGTGAAGGGACAGTGATCTACGAGCAGTACTTC; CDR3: CASSEGTVIYEQYF
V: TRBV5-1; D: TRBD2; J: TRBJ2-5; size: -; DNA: TGCGCCAGCAGCTTCGCTAGCGGGGGGGTAGAGACCCAGTACTTC; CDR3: CASSFASGGVETQYF
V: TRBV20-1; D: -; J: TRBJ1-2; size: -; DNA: TGCAGTGCTAGTAACGCGCGGCCGACCGACCTCGGAGGCTACACCTTC; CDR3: CSASNARPTDLGGYTF
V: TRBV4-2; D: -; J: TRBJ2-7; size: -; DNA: TGTGCCAGCAACCAACACTATGCCCACCTAAGGTTCTACGAGCAGTACTTC; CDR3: CASNQHYAHLRFYEQYF